This is a list of T cell receptor beta chains from one sample in a study of T cells in AML relapse after transplant. Each CDR3 protein is one row after TCRdb ran MiXCR on the PCR reads. Of thousands of distinct CDR3 sequences in the sample, about 10% were seen once. The material was bone marrow, either the whole sample or a sorted T cell fraction (not recorded which), obtained in complete remission. The source is a human donor who had a stem cell transplant for acute myeloid leukemia. Some T cells may be provided by the graft donor. The CDR3 runs from the conserved cysteine through the conserved F or W. A D gene is named only where the DNA matches it firmly. Expanded clones get a size class; other rows say once, few or many, or leave the size out.

.,TRBJ1-5,TRBV18,medium-sized,CASSPRSGLGPQHF,TGTGCCAGCTCACCCCGTTCGGGGTTGGGGCCCCAGCATTTT
.,TRBJ2-7,TRBV4-3,.,CASSQDGSLYEQYF,TGCGCCAGCAGCCAAGATGGCAGTCTCTACGAGCAGTACTTC
TRBD1,TRBJ2-3,TRBV6-1,medium-sized,CASTEGGIDTQYF,TGTGCCAGCACAGAAGGGGGCATAGATACGCAGTATTTT
.,TRBJ2-1,TRBV6-4,medium-sized,CASSESAGPYNEQFF,TGTGCCAGCAGTGAATCCGCGGGGCCCTACAATGAGCAGTTCTTC
.,TRBJ1-2,TRBV6-1,few,CASSVAGTYGYTF,TGTGCCAGCAGTGTGGCAGGAACCTATGGCTACACCTTC
.,TRBJ1-5,TRBV4-3,few,CASSQDQGQPQHF,TGCGCCAGCAGCCAAGATCAGGGTCAGCCCCAGCATTTT
TRBD2,TRBJ2-1,TRBV7-2,many,CASSSGLAGTYEQFF,TGTGCCAGCAGCTCGGGACTAGCGGGGACGTATGAGCAGTTCTTC
TRBD2,TRBJ2-1,TRBV5-6,many,CASSAGTSGGDNEQFF,TGTGCCAGCAGCGCCGGGACTAGCGGGGGTGACAATGAGCAGTTCTTC
.,TRBJ2-1,TRBV20-1,many,CSARTVRSSYNEQFF,TGCAGTGCTAGAACAGTCCGAAGCTCCTACAATGAGCAGTTCTTC
.,TRBJ1-4,TRBV12-3/TRBV12-4,hyperexpanded,CASSPLFPRGEKLFF,TGTGCCAGCAGTCCCCTTTTCCCGCGTGGCGAAAAACTGTTTTTT
.,TRBJ1-5,TRBV12-3/TRBV12-4,medium-sized,CASSLRGRDQPQHF,TGTGCCAGCAGTTTACGGGGGCGCGATCAGCCCCAGCATTTT
.,TRBJ2-7,TRBV7-6,.,CASSHDTHRESSYEQYF,TGTGCCAGCAGCCATGACACTCACCGTGAGAGCTCCTACGAGCAGTACTTC
.,TRBJ2-5,TRBV12-3/TRBV12-4,medium-sized,CASSLGETQYF,TGTGCCAGCAGTTTAGGAGAGACCCAGTACTTC
TRBD1,TRBJ1-6,TRBV12-3/TRBV12-4,medium-sized,CALNPWGRGLINSPLHF,TGTGCCCTCAACCCGTGGGGCAGGGGGCTTATTAATTCACCCCTCCACTTT
TRBD1,TRBJ2-7,TRBV7-2,.,CASSYLTGLEYEQYF,TGTGCCAGCAGCTACCTGACAGGGTTAGAGTACGAGCAGTACTTC
.,TRBJ1-1,TRBV10-3,medium-sized,CAISDSHQAFF,TGTGCCATCAGTGACAGCCACCAAGCTTTCTTT
.,TRBJ2-7,TRBV12-3/TRBV12-4,medium-sized,CASSLDGWLQRYF,TGTGCCAGCAGTTTAGATGGTTGGCTACAAAGGTACTTC
.,TRBJ2-5,TRBV20-1,medium-sized,CSARVLPNQYF,TGCAGTGCGCGGGTCCTTCCGAACCAGTACTTC
.,TRBJ2-3,TRBV12-3/TRBV12-4,medium-sized,CASSFSDTQYF,TGTGCCAGCAGTTTTAGCGATACGCAGTATTTT
.,TRBJ1-1,TRBV27,medium-sized,CASSFSGGEAFF,TGTGCCAGCAGTTTTAGTGGGGGTGAAGCTTTCTTT
.,TRBJ1-1,TRBV12-3/TRBV12-4,medium-sized,CASSLNYGNTEAFF,TGTGCCAGCAGTTTAAATTATGGGAACACTGAAGCTTTCTTT
TRBD1,TRBJ2-3,TRBV5-5,few,CASSFFRDRGSDTQYF,TGTGCCAGCAGCTTCTTCCGGGACAGGGGTTCAGATACGCAGTATTTT
.,TRBJ2-3,TRBV6-2/TRBV6-3,.,CASSFTPDTQYF,TGTGCCAGCAGTTTCACCCCAGATACGCAGTATTTT
.,TRBJ2-2,TRBV7-7,medium-sized,CASSQGPSYRELFF,TGTGCTAGCAGCCAGGGACCCTCATACAGGGAGCTGTTTTTT
.,TRBJ2-4,TRBV12-3/TRBV12-4,medium-sized,CASLGQFSNIQYF,TGTGCCAGCCTCGGACAGTTCAGCAACATTCAGTACTTC
.,TRBJ2-2,TRBV6-2/TRBV6-3,many,CATTPTGNTGELFF,TGTGCCACCACCCCGACAGGGAACACCGGGGAGCTGTTTTTT
.,TRBJ1-1,TRBV15,medium-sized,CATSRTVNTEAFF,TGTGCCACCAGCAGAACAGTGAACACTGAAGCTTTCTTT
TRBD2,TRBJ2-3,TRBV20-1,many,CSAVAGEVADTQYF,TGCAGTGCAGTAGCGGGGGAGGTAGCAGATACGCAGTATTTT